Only one count was recorded for the clone carrying this T cell receptor beta chain. The CDR3 loop spans 14 amino acids. In germline, CDR1 is SGHAT, CDR2 FQNNGV. The ends lost 5 bases at V and 7 bases at J; junction bases unmatched: 7. Using immunoSEQ multiplex PCR, the repertoire was profiled, and TCRdb retains in-frame clones only, with some absent. The data contain hundreds of thousands of clones, around nine tenths of them singletons. This record belongs to a study of blood T cell repertoires in COVID-19. The chain joins TRBV11-2 to TRBJ1-5; TRBD1 agrees at 8 bases. The clonotype comes from a middle-aged woman who had recovered from COVID-19. The sequenced material came from peripheral blood. The CDR3 protein is CASSQDRVGQPQHF. CDR3 DNA: TGTGCCAGCAGCCAGGACAGGGTGGGACAGCCCCAGCATTTT.